This entry is about one TCR beta chain. The clone's antigen remains unknown. There are no base qualities to consult, and no much larger clone falls within one base. The sample belongs to a study of Ad26.COV2.S vaccination and SARS-CoV-2 variants (dated by TCRdb to the early 2020s). As for the study more broadly: Donors in the vaccine arm were drawn from COV1001, a phase I-IIa trial of Ad26.COV2.S in healthy adults that was multicentre, randomized, double-blind and placebo-controlled. The specificity and breadth of SARS-CoV-2-reactive T cell receptors after Ad26.COV2.S vaccination were assessed by TCRbeta repertoire sequencing. Participants in the trial were split at random into five groups of five each, receiving low-dose or high-dose Ad26.COV2.S once or twice, or else placebo on both occasions. A total of around 32 samples were included in the TCR-sequenced set, comprising roughly 20 Ad26.COV2.S vaccine recipients, 5 placebo recipients and 8 SARS-CoV-2 convalescent individuals. Blinding of investigators to trial group allocation was maintained during experiments and outcome assessment. Dosing of Ad26.COV2.S was intramuscular, at either 5x10^10 or 1x10^11 viral particles, delivered as one shot or as two shots spaced 56 days apart.

What the research found in general, with its limitations: Spike-specific TCR breadth was higher in Ad26.COV2.S recipients than in placebo recipients (P = 0.0014). The authors noted that the TCR breadth and depth analyses may have underestimated total T cell responses. Vaccine and placebo recipients had similar non-spike TCR breadth, a finding consistent with the vaccine containing only spike. The study was not powered for comparison of responses between vaccine doses or regimens. After vaccination, substantial breadth of spike-specific CD8+ and CD4+ T cell responses was reported.

The treatment or condition label of this sample denotes: about 20 received Ad26.COV2.S at low or high dose, single or two shots; five or six received placebo; per-sample allocation not given. For vaccine and placebo recipients, repertoires were sequenced using samples collected on day 63 after the first injection. Cohort 1b enrolled some 25 adults aged 18-55 years at a single site in Boston, USA, between 29 July and 7 August 2020. Ad26.COV2.S was a replication-incompetent adenovirus type 26 vector expressing a prefusion-stabilized SARS-CoV-2 spike protein from the original Wuhan strain. The immunoSEQ Assay was the method used to sequence TCRbeta CDR3 regions. After extraction, genomic DNA underwent amplification by bias-controlled multiplex PCR, followed by high-throughput sequencing. Concerning the study's data processing: Collapsing and filtering of sequences were performed to quantify the absolute abundance of each unique TCRbeta CDR3 region. Usable DNA was measured by amplifying reference genes present in all nucleated cells, and TCRbeta template counts were normalized to that usable DNA to estimate T cell fraction. Repertoire TCRs were annotated as SARS-CoV-2-specific when V gene, CDR3 amino acid sequence and J gene were exactly matched to a known reactive TCR set. The reference SARS-CoV-2 TCR set was derived from MIRA and filtered for enrichment in COVID-19-positive ImmuneCODE repertoires, a step that removed public or cross-reactive TCRs. Drawing on the MIRA antigens, annotated TCRs were analysed further at the level of specific ORF or position within ORF. Breadth was defined as annotated unique rearrangements over total unique productive rearrangements; depth was the summed frequency of those rearrangements. Two-sided Wilcoxon rank-sum tests were used to compare TCR breadth between groups. The clones in this table, taken by TCRdb from immuneACCESS, are in-frame only. Not every clone is retained; where verified, under half of the shortfall comes from an unresolved V gene, and the cause of the rest is unknown. Clone size and the V and J calls come from that table; the DNA yielded D and trimming. The sample profile shows a few hundred thousand clones; around 93% of them were found once. Approximately 1.6% of the sample is held by the ten biggest clonotypes.

The starting material was peripheral blood, obtained in a trial of Ad26.COV2.S vaccine versus placebo. The sequence came from a person between 18 and 65 years old who received the Ad26.COV2.S COVID-19 vaccine or a placebo.

CDR3 protein: CASSLGTEINTGELFF. In nucleotides, the sequence is TGTGCCAGCAGCTTGGGGACAGAGATAAACACCGGGGAGCTGTTTTTT. This chain is built from TRBV7-7 and TRBJ2-2; 7 of the junction bases match TRBD1. In the germline V gene (reference sequence), CDR1 corresponds to SSHAT and CDR2 to FNYEAQ. The CDR3 starts with the cysteine, ends with the phenylalanine, and has 16 residues. Only the CDR3 DNA stays, 48 bases, in frame from base 1. Compared with germline, V lacks 3 bases and J lacks 2 bases; bases without a gene match: 6. Full variable domain (CDR3 extended with the reference TRBV7-7 and TRBJ2-2 proteins): GAGVSQSPRYKVTKRGQDVTLRCDPISSHATLYWYQQALGQGPEFLTYFNYEAQPDKSGLPSDRFSAERPEGSISTLTIQRTEQRDSAMYRCASSLGTEINTGELFFGEGSRLTVL.